This entry features one TCR beta chain sequence. Its specificity is not known. Before sequencing took place, the ViraFEST assay used viral peptide pools to expand antigen-specific CD4+ T cells. Subsequent to a culture period of approximately 11 days, CD4+ T cells were isolated. Sometime from March through December 2020, the person acquired a SARS-CoV-2 infection that PCR confirmed. This specimen comes from a study of vaccination effects on CD4 cells after COVID-19. This CDR3 spans 13 amino acids. Trimming took 4 bases from V and 5 from J; bases not matched to a gene: 2. In germline, CDR1 is ENHRY, CDR2 SYGVKD. Data came from immunoSEQ multiplex PCR; TCRdb stores just in-frame clones and leaves some out. Of under 60,000 clones listed, more than 75% are singletons.

Sequencing was performed on CD4+ T cells from PBMCs cultured with HIV peptides, taken before COVID-19 vaccination. The subset was: HIV-1 Nef peptide pool negative control/reference culture. The TCR was taken from a human donor who had a prior SARS-CoV-2 infection. The rearrangement links TRBV10-3 to TRBJ1-5; 7 positions agree with TRBD1. The chain's CDR3 is CAISGDSDQPQHF. The CDR3 nucleotides are TGTGCCATCAGTGGGGACAGCGATCAGCCCCAGCATTTT.